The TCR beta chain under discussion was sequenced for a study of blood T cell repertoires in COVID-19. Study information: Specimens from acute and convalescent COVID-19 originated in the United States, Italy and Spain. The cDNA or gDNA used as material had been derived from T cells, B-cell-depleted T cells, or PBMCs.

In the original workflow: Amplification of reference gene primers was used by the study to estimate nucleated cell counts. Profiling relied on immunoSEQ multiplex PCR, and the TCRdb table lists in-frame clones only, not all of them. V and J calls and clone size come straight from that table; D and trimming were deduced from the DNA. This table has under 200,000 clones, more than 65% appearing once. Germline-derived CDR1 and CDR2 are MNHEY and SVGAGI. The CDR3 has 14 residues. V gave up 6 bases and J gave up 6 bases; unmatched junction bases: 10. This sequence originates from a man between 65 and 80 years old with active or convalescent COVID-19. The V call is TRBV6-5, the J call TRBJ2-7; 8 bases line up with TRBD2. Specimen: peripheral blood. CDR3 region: CASSPPGGSFEQYF. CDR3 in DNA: TGTGCCAGCAGCCCCCCGGGGGGGTCTTTCGAGCAGTACTTC.